The T cell receptor beta chain described here comes from a study of kidney transplant recipient with SARS-CoV-2 infection (dated by TCRdb to about 2021). The time point label, as the study defines it: pre-pandemic baseline sample and day 111 after first positive SARS-CoV-2 test. Sequenced using an Illumina MiSeq. Profiling of the peripheral T cell repertoire targeted human TCRbeta genes. Regarding the original processing steps: Beta-binomial modelling was applied to test for differential clonotype abundance so that variability over time was accounted for. Clonotypes that had expanded were screened against the ImmuneCODE reference database of SARS-CoV-2-associated TCRs and mapped onto regions of the viral genome. Additional analyses of the repertoire looked at TRBV gene usage, CDR3 length, CDR3 amino acid overlap between time points, clonotype abundance distributions and Jaccard similarity. TCRdb passed the public sequencing reads through fastp at Q25 and MiXCR, retaining productive beta sequences. Merged by CDR3 protein, the rows form single entries marked with the most common genes and DNA. The V and J calls come from TCRdb's annotation, not from the publication. The sample includes 250,000 or so distinct CDR3 sequences, with 25% to 35% observed a single time. 7% to 8% of the sample is taken by the ten largest.

There are many counts of this clonotype. The specificity of this receptor is unknown. Within one base of it there is no much larger clone, and no base qualities were kept. Counted from cysteine to phenylalanine, this CDR3 has 14 amino acids. CDR3 DNA is the only sequence kept; it has 42 bases, read in frame from the first base. V drops 5 bases and J drops 6 bases, leaving 15 bases in between. CDR1 and CDR2 (KGHDR, SFDVKD) derive from the germline V gene. The receptor was isolated from a male patient aged 30 to 39 who had COVID-19 and was a kidney transplant recipient. Following a transplant, some T lymphocytes may have been derived from the graft donor. Material: a blood sample, obtained at baseline and on roughly day 120 from a kidney transplant recipient. The chain employs TRBV24-1 and TRBJ1-2; the D gene is unclear. The CDR3 reads as follows: CATSGGSLSDGYTF. The sequenced DNA is TGTGCCACCAGTGGTGGCAGTCTGTCGGATGGCTACACCTTC.